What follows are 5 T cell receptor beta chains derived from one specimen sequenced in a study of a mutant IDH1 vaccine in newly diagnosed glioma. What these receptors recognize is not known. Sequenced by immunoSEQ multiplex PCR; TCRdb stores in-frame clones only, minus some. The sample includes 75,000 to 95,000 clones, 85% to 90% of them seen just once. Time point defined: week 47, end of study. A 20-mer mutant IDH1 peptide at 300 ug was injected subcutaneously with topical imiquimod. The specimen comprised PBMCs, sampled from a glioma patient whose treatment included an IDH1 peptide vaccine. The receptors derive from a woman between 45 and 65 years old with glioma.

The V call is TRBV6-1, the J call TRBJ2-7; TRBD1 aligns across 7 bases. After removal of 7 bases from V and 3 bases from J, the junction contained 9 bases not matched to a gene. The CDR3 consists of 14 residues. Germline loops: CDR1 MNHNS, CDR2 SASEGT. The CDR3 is CASTAGTVVYEQYF. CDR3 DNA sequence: TGTGCCAGCACCGCCGGGACAGTTGTCTACGAGCAGTACTTC.

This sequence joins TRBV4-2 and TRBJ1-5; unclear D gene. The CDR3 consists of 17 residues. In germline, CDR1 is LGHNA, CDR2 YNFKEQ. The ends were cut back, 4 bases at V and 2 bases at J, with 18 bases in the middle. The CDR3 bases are TGTGCCAGCAGCCGTACACCGGCGATAGAGGGCAATCAGCCCCAGCATTTT. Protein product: CASSRTPAIEGNQPQHF.

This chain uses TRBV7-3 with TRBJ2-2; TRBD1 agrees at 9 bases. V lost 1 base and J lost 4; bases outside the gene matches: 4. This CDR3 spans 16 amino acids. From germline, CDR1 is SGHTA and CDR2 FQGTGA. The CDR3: CASSLKGQGVTGELFF. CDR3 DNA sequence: TGTGCCAGCAGCTTAAAGGGACAGGGAGTCACCGGGGAGCTGTTTTTT. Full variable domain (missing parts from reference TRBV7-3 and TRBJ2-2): GAGVSQTPSNKVTEKGKYVELRCDPISGHTALYWYRQSLGQGPEFLIYFQGTGAADDSGLPNDRFFAVRPEGSVSTLKIQRTERGDSAVYLCASSLKGQGVTGELFFGEGSRLTVL.

CDR3 bases: TGTGCCAGCACCATCGGGTACACCGGGGAGCTGTTTTTT. Its translation is CASTIGYTGELFF. The V call is TRBV28, the J call TRBJ2-2; D gene unclear. The CDR3 spans 13 residues. Germline values: CDR1 MDHEN, CDR2 SYDVKM. The V and J ends lost 7 bases and 3 bases respectively, with 9 bases between them.

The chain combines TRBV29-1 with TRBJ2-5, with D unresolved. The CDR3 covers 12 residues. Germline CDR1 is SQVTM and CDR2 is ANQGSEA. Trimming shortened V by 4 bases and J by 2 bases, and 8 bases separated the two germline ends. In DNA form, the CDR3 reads TGCAGCGTTGTTTACAGACAAGAGACCCAGTACTTC. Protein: CSVVYRQETQYF.